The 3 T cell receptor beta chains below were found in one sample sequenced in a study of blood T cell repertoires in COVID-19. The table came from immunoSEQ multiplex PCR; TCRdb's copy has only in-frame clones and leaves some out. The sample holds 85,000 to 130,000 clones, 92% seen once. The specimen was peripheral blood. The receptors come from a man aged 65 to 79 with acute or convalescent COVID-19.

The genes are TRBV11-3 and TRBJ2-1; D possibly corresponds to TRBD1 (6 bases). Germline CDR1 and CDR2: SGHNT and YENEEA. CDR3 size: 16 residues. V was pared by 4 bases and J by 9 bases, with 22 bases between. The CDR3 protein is CASSYQGGGESPEQFF. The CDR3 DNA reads TGTGCCAGCAGCTATCAAGGGGGTGGGGAGTCCCCTGAGCAGTTCTTC.

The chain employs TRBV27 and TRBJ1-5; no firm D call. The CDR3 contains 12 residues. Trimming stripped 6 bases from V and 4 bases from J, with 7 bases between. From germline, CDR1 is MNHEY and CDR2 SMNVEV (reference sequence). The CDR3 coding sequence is TGTGCCAGCAGGACTCTGAATCAGCCCCAGCATTTT. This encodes CASRTLNQPQHF.

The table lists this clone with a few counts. Here the CDR3 reads CASPDVATGGKYGYTF. The CDR3 nucleotides are TGTGCCAGTCCAGATGTCGCGACAGGGGGCAAATATGGCTACACCTTC. The V and J genes are TRBV2 and TRBJ1-2; TRBD1 aligns across 10 bases. Germline V gene lookup returns CDR1 SNHLY and CDR2 FYNNEI. This CDR3 has 16 amino acids. After removal of 9 bases from V and 5 bases from J, the junction contained 15 bases not matched to a gene.